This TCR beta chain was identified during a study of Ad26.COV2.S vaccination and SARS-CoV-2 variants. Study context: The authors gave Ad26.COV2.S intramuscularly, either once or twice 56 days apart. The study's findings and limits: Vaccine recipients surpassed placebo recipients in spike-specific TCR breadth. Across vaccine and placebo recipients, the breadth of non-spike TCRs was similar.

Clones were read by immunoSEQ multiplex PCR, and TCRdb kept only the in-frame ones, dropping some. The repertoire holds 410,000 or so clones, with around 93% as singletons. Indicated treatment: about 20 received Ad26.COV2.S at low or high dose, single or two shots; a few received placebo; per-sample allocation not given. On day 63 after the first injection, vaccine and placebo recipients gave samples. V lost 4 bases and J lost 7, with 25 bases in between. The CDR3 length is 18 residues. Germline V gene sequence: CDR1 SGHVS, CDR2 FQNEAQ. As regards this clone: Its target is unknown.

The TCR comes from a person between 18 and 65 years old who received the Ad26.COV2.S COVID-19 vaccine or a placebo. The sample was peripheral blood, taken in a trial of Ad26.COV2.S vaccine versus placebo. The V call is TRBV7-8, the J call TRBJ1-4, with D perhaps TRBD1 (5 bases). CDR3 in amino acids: CASSSPRRSGTVGEKLFF. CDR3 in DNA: TGTGCCAGCAGCTCACCGAGGAGGAGCGGGACGGTCGGTGAAAAACTGTTTTTT.